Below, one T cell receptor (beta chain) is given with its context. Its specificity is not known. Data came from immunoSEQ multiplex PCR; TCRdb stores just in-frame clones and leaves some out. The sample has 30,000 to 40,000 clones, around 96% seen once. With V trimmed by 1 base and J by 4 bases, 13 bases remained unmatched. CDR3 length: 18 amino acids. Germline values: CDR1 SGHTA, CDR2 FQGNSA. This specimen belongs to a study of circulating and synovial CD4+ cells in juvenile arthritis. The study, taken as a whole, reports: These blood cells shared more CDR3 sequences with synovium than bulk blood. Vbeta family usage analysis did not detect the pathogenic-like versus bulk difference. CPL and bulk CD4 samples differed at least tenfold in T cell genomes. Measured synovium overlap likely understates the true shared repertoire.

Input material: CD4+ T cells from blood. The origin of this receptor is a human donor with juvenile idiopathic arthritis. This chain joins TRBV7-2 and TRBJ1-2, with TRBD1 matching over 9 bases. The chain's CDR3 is CASSLGSLRTGVLYGYTF. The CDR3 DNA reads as TGTGCCAGCAGCTTAGGTTCCCTTAGGACAGGGGTTCTCTATGGCTACACCTTC.